These 7 T cell receptor beta chains were all obtained from the same sample, sequenced in a study of blood T cell repertoires in COVID-19. Assay: immunoSEQ multiplex PCR; the TCRdb copy retains only in-frame clones and omits some. This sample carries some 240,000 clones, more than 75% of them seen once, and the ten largest clones take 3% to 4%. Sequencing was performed on PBMCs or T cells enriched from blood (not recorded which). The receptors shown here come from a middle-aged woman with acute COVID-19.

CDR3 in amino acids: CASSQDNREYGYTF. In nucleotides, the CDR3 is TGCGCCAGCAGCCAAGATAACAGGGAGTATGGCTACACCTTC. This chain uses TRBV4-1 with TRBJ1-2, with a tentative D call TRBD1 (6 bases). This CDR3 region has 14 residues. V was cut by 0 bases and J by 5 bases, with 10 bases left in between. The germline CDR1 and CDR2 sequences are MGHRA and YSYEKL.

As concerns this clone: One junction end does not reproduce the germline sequence, and a read error may be involved. V gene TRBV19 combines with J gene TRBJ2-4, with D tentatively TRBD2 (6 bases). The germline CDR1 and CDR2 sequences are LNHDA and SQIVND (reference sequence). This CDR3 contains 13 residues. For the CDR3, the DNA is TGTGCCAGTATGTACCGGCCGGGACGGGAGCTGAACTTC. This codes for CASMYRPGRELNF.

The CDR3 loop is CASSLGAGMADTQYF. The DNA of the CDR3 is TGTGCCAGCAGCTTAGGTGCAGGGATGGCAGATACGCAGTATTTT. This chain uses TRBV11-2 with TRBJ2-3, with D possibly being TRBD1 (5 bases). V shed 1 base and J shed 4 bases, with 12 bases lying between them. CDR3 length equals 15 residues. The germline gives CDR1 SGHAT, CDR2 FQNNGV.

The chain has TRBV29-1 and TRBJ1-1, with D hard to call. V dropped 8 bases and J dropped 3 bases, with 16 bases sitting between them. The germline V gene encodes CDR1 SQVTM and CDR2 ANQGSEA. The CDR3 length is 13 residues. The CDR3 sequence is CSFKYGVHTEAFF. The DNA of the CDR3 is TGCAGCTTCAAGTACGGGGTCCACACTGAAGCTTTCTTT.

V and J are TRBV25-1 and TRBJ2-5; weak D call: TRBD2 (5 bases). The germline V gene has CDR1 MGHDK and CDR2 SYGVNS. There are 14 residues in the CDR3. V shed 10 bases and J shed 0 bases, with 15 bases lying between them. CDR3 coding DNA: TGTGCCACCTCCGAGGGCGGAAACCAAGAGACCCAGTACTTC. It codes for CATSEGGNQETQYF.

The table lists this clone with a count of one. This chain uses TRBV9 with TRBJ2-2, with D perhaps TRBD2 (5 bases). Between the trimmed V and J ends, which lost 3 bases and 3 bases, there was a span of 18 bases. There are 17 residues in the CDR3. Germline values: CDR1 SGDLS, CDR2 YYNGEE. The CDR3 nucleotides read TGTGCCAGCAGCGCAGGCCGGGATGGGCCGGACACCGGGGAGCTGTTTTTT. Amino acids: CASSAGRDGPDTGELFF.

The chain uses TRBV7-9 and TRBJ1-1; 9 bases match TRBD1. Losses at the gene ends were 5 bases for V and 5 bases for J; bases not matched to a gene: 15. The CDR3 covers 17 residues. Germline V gene sequence: CDR1 SEHNR, CDR2 FQNEAQ (reference sequence). This CDR3 reads CASSGASWTGERTEAFF. CDR3 in DNA: TGTGCCAGCAGCGGTGCCTCTTGGACAGGGGAGAGGACTGAAGCTTTCTTT.